A selection of T cell receptor beta chains follows, all from one sample in a study of T cell responses to AZD1222 COVID-19 vaccine. Sequenced by immunoSEQ multiplex PCR; TCRdb stores in-frame clones only, minus some. The sample comprises roughly 120,000 clones, about 88% of which are singletons, and roughly a tenth rests with the top ten. Specimen: peripheral blood, collected on day 0 of AZD1222 vaccination. These receptor sequences come from an adult in good health. CDR3s include the opening cysteine and the closing phenylalanine or tryptophan. Fields, in order: V gene, CDR3 protein.

TRBV9 | CASSVDSGNTIYF
TRBV10-3 | CAISEFLAGVDEQYF
TRBV5-1 | CASSQGQGASDTQYF
TRBV7-6 | CASRRQSGTSGSNEQFF
TRBV6-5 | CASSLAGVSQETQYF
TRBV11-3 | CASSFGQTGNSPLHF
TRBV27 | CASKRFGLSYEQYF
TRBV7-8 | CASSLPSWETQYF
TRBV7-9 | CASTPGNDNEQFF
TRBV18 | CASSPRTQETQYF
TRBV9 | CASSVGPGVRTDTQYF
TRBV7-9 | CASSLFQGNEKLFF
TRBV27 | CASSSPRLAGAYNEQFF
TRBV7-2 | CASSSLSFRALETQYF
TRBV28 | CASSLISMSYEQYF
TRBV6-1 | CASSETGDNYGYTF
TRBV28 | CASSLGAFHNQPQHF
TRBV5-4 | CASSLPIAGGRAGELFF
TRBV7-9 | CASSSPRIFGQVGGYTF
TRBV13 | CASSFTGTSGNKGPGELFF
TRBV9 | CASSVLAPGSSGNTIYF
TRBV11-3 | CASSLNLGGPGETQYF
TRBV6-5 | CASSYEGGGELFF
TRBV5-1 | CASSFSPGLGSYEQYF
TRBV14 | CASSLQTGKPGELFF
TRBV6-5 | CASSHSPNYGYTF
TRBV4-2 | CASSQGTGGLFEAFF